Reported below is one T cell receptor (beta chain). Its antigen is still unknown. The data are from a study of T-cell memory formation after mild COVID-19. The CDR3 length is 15 residues. Per the germline V gene, CDR1 is SGHDN and CDR2 is FVKESK. Trimming removed 2 bases from V and 4 bases from J, with 13 bases in between. Each CDR3 protein is one row after TCRdb ran MiXCR on the 5' RACE reads. The profile shows hundreds of thousands of distinct CDR3 sequences, 16% of them singletons. General study findings and limits: Clones which contracted sat mainly in CM and EM if CD4+, and in EMRA if CD8+. That cross-reactive memory joined was suggested by some responding clones appearing in pre-infection memory.

The rearrangement links TRBV14 to TRBJ2-3, with a possible D match to TRBD2 (7 bases). This clonotype was obtained from a man between 18 and 29 years old who had mild COVID-19 (a few samples of this study predate the infection). Cell type and time point are not known. Input material: PBMCs or a T cell subset sorted from them (not recorded which). The CDR3 region is CASSQMGGPADTQYF. The CDR3 DNA reads as TGTGCCAGCAGCCAAATGGGGGGGCCAGCAGATACGCAGTATTTT.